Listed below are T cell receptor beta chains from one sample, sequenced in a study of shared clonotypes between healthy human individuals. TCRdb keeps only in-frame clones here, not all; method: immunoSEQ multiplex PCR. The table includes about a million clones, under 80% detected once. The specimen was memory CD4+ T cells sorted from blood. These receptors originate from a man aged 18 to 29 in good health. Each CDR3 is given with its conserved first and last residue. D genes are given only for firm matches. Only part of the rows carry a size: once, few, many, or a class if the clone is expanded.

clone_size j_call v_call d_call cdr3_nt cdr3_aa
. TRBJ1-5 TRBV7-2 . TGTGCCAGCAGCTTAGCGGGGAGGGGCAATCAGCCCCAGCATTTT CASSLAGRGNQPQHF
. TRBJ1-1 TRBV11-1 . TGTGCCAGCAGCTCTGGACAGTATAGGACTGAAGCTTTCTTT CASSSGQYRTEAFF
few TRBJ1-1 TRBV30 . TGTGCCTGGAGTGTCGGTGGGGGGGCTTTCTTT CAWSVGGGAFF
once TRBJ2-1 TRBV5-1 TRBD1 TGCGCCAGCAGCTTGGCGACAGGGGTGGCGTTCTTC CASSLATGVAFF
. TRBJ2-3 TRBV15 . TGTGCCACCAGCCCCCGGCAGCCGGATACGCAGTATTTT CATSPRQPDTQYF
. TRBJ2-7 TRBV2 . TGTGCCAGCAAACGGGGACCCGAGCAGTACTTC CASKRGPEQYF
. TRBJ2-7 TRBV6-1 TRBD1 TGTGCCAGCAGACGGGACAGGGGTTCCTACGAGCAGTACTTC CASRRDRGSYEQYF
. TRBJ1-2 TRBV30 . TGTGCCTGGAACCGGGACTCCTATGGCTACACCTTC CAWNRDSYGYTF
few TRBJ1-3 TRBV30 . TGTGCCTGGAGTCTCAGCCCTGGAAACACCATATATTTT CAWSLSPGNTIYF
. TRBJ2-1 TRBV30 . TGTGCCTGGAGGGCAGGGTCTAAGAATGAGCAGTTCTTC CAWRAGSKNEQFF
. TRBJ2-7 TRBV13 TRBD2 TGTGCCAGCAGCCTGGGACTAGCGGGGGATTCCTACGAGCAGTACTTC CASSLGLAGDSYEQYF
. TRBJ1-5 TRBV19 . TGTGCCAGTAGACCGGGACTGGGTAGGGGTCAGCCCCAGCATTTT CASRPGLGRGQPQHF
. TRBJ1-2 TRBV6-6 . TGTGCCAGCAGACCGACAGGTCCTAGGGGCTACACCTTC CASRPTGPRGYTF
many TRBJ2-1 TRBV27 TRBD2 TGTGCCAGCAGTGGGACTAGCGGGAGTCTTTGGCATGAGCAGTTCTTC CASSGTSGSLWHEQFF
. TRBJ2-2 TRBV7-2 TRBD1 TGTGCCAGCAGCTTAGCGGGACAGGGGGCGGGCGGGGAGCTGTTTTTT CASSLAGQGAGGELFF
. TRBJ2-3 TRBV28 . TGTGCCAGCAGTTCCGGGACGACTCCAGATACGCAGTATTTT CASSSGTTPDTQYF
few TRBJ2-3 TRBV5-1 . TGCGCCAGCAGCTTTGATTTTAGCACAGATACGCAGTATTTT CASSFDFSTDTQYF
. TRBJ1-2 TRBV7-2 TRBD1 TGTGCCAGCAGCTCACAGGGGGCGCAGGGCTACACCTTC CASSSQGAQGYTF
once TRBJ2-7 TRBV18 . TGTGCCAGCTCAGCCGGGGCCCTTCTCACCGAGCAGTACTTC CASSAGALLTEQYF
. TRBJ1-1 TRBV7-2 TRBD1 TGTGCCAGCAGCCCCGGCGGACGGACAGGGGTCACTGAAGCTTTCTTT CASSPGGRTGVTEAFF
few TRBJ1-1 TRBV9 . TGTGCCAGCAGCGACCTTAACACTGAAGCTTTCTTT CASSDLNTEAFF
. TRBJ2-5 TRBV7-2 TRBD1 TGTGCCAGCAGCTCACAGGGGCACGGCGAGGAGACCCAGTACTTC CASSSQGHGEETQYF
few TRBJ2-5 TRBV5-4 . TGTGCCAGCAGCTTGGGAGGCTCTCAAGAGACCCAGTACTTC CASSLGGSQETQYF
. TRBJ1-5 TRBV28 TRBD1 TGTGCCAGTCACAGGGGAACCAATCAGCCCCAGCATTTT CASHRGTNQPQHF
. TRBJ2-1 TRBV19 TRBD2 TGTGCCAGTAGTTTTGGTAGCGGGGGGAGGGGTGAGCAGTTCTTC CASSFGSGGRGEQFF
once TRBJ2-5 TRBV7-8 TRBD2 TGTGCCAGCAGCTTAGTGGTAGCGGGAGTTGCGGGGGAGACCCAGTACTTC CASSLVVAGVAGETQYF
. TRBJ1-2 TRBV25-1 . TGTGCCAGCAGTGAATCAGTCCCGAGGACTGGCTACACCTTC CASSESVPRTGYTF
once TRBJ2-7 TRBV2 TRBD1 TGTGCCAGCTTAGGACAGGGGACTTCGTACGAGCAGTACTTC CASLGQGTSYEQYF
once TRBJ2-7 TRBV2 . TGTGCCAGCAGTGCTCTGTACAGGGGGGGAGACGAGCAGTACTTC CASSALYRGGDEQYF
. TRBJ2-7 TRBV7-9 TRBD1 TGTGCCAGCAGCGCATCACAGGGGTACACCGAGCAGTACTTC CASSASQGYTEQYF
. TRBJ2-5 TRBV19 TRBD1 TGTGCCAGTAGTCCGACAGGGGGGCAAGAGACCCAGTACTTC CASSPTGGQETQYF
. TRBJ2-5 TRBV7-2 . TGTGCCAGCAGCTTAATGCGGCAGTCCGAGACCCAGTACTTC CASSLMRQSETQYF
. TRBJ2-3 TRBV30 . TGTGCCTGCACAAGGGGGGATAACACAGATACGCAGTATTTT CACTRGDNTDTQYF
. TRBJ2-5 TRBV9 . TGTGCCAGCAGCCCGGTAGGGGGAAATTTCGAGACCCAGTACTTC CASSPVGGNFETQYF
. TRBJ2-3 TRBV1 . TGCACCAGCAGCTGCGAGCGGGGGCATAACACAGATACGCAGTATTTT CTSSCERGHNTDTQYF
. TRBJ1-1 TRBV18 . TGTGCCAGCTCACCACCCTCAGGGGCTATAAACACTGAAGCTTTCTTT CASSPPSGAINTEAFF
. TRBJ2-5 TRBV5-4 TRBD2 TGTGCCAGCAGCTCAGGACTAGCGGGGGGTGGGGCCCAGTACTTC CASSSGLAGGGAQYF
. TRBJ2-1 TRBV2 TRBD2 TGTGCCAGCAGTAAAAGCGGGAGGTCGCATGAGCAGTTCTTC CASSKSGRSHEQFF
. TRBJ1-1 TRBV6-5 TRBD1 TGTGCCAGCAGTTTCACAGGGGCGAACACTGAAGCTTTCTTT CASSFTGANTEAFF
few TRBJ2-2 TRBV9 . TGTGCCAGCAGCGGAACATTTGCCGGGGAGCTGTTTTTT CASSGTFAGELFF
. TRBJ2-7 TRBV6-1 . TGTGCCAGCAGTGACGGGGACATCGGGGAGCAGTACTTC CASSDGDIGEQYF
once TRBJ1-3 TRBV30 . TGTGCCTGGAGTTATGACAGCCTCTCTGGAAACACCATATATTTT CAWSYDSLSGNTIYF
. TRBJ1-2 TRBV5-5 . TGTGCCAGCACCCTATCAGGGTTCAACAGCGAGGGCTACACCTTC CASTLSGFNSEGYTF
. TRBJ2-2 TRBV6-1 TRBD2 TGTGCCAGCAGCAGCGGGGGGGCGAACACCGGGGAGCTGTTTTTT CASSSGGANTGELFF
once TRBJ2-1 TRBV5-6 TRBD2 TGTGCCAGCAGTCGGGGGGAGATATACAATGAGCAGTTCTTC CASSRGEIYNEQFF
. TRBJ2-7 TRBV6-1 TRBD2 TGTGCCAGCAGTGAACGGGGGGGCCCCTACGAGCAGTACTTC CASSERGGPYEQYF
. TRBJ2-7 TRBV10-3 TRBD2 TGTGCCATCCGGAGAGCGGGAGTAGACTACGAGCAGTACTTC CAIRRAGVDYEQYF
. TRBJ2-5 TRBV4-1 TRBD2 TGCGCCAGCAGGGCTAGCGGTCCCCAAGAGACCCAGTACTTC CASRASGPQETQYF
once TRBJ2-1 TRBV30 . TGTGCCAGAAGGGTACTGGGCAGGGGAAGGTTAGGTACCTACAATGAGCAGTTCTTC CARRVLGRGRLGTYNEQFF
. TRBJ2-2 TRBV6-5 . TGTGCCAGCAGGACTTTACGAAACACCGGGGAGCTGTTTTTT CASRTLRNTGELFF
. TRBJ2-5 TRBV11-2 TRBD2 TGTGCCAGCCGACCTTTAGCGGGAGCTATGGAGACCCAGTACTTC CASRPLAGAMETQYF
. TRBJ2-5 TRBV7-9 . TGTGCCAGCAGCTTAGGGTCTCAAGAGACCCAGTACTTC CASSLGSQETQYF
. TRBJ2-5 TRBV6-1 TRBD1 TGTGCCACGGGACAGCTGGAGACCCAGTACTTC CATGQLETQYF
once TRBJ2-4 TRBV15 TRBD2 TGTGCCACCAGCGTTACTAGCGGAAACATTCAGTACTTC CATSVTSGNIQYF
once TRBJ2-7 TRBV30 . TGTGCCTGGAATCAACATCCTATGATATACGAGCAGTACTTC CAWNQHPMIYEQYF